This T cell receptor (beta chain) emerged from a study of CD8 T cells in ankylosing spondylitis. TCRdb re-called the 5' RACE reads with MiXCR, one entry per CDR3 protein. The sample holds about 480,000 distinct CDR3 sequences; 15% to 20% are singletons and the top ten take over 1%. The CDR3 sequence is 14 residues long. Trimming took 4 bases from V and 5 from J, leaving 15 bases between them. Germline V gene sequence: CDR1 SGHRS, CDR2 YFSETQ. This clonotype showed up many times. The antigen remains undetermined. Points from the study as a whole: A TCR beta motif of several highly homologous variants appeared characteristic of ankylosing spondylitis blood. The study looked at matched synovial fluid samples from ankylosing spondylitis patients. Disease-linked clones were reported to be significantly enriched there.

The chain joins TRBV5-1 to TRBJ2-5; D not resolved. The sample taken for sequencing was blood, either unsorted or a sorted T cell fraction (not recorded which). The sequence derives from a male donor with ankylosing spondylitis. The CDR3 sequence is CASSLILGKETQYF. CDR3 nucleotides: TGCGCCAGCAGCCTCATTCTGGGGAAGGAGACCCAGTACTTC.